The TCR beta chain under discussion was sequenced for a study of blood T cell repertoires in COVID-19. In the study overall: Italy, Spain and the United States were the sources of the convalescent and acute COVID-19 samples. From T cells, B-cell-depleted T cells, or PBMCs came the material, which was cDNA or gDNA.

The CDR3 runs 13 residues. Trimming stripped 1 base from V and 4 bases from J, with 7 bases between. Germline CDR1 SGHNT, CDR2 YENEEA. Original methodology: How many nucleated cells were present was estimated from reference gene primer amplification. Profiling relied on immunoSEQ multiplex PCR, and the TCRdb table lists in-frame clones only, not all of them. V and J calls and clone size are given by that table; D and trimming were obtained from the DNA. Altogether roughly 82,000 clones are present, about 83% being singletons, with the ten largest covering 15% to 20%. Sequenced sample: peripheral blood. This clonotype was sampled from a woman aged 60 to 75 with acute or convalescent COVID-19. The V call is TRBV11-3, the J call TRBJ1-1; D possibly corresponds to TRBD1 (5 bases). In DNA form, the CDR3 reads TGTGCCAGCAGCTTAGCAGGGCTCACTGAAGCTTTCTTT. Protein sequence: CASSLAGLTEAFF.